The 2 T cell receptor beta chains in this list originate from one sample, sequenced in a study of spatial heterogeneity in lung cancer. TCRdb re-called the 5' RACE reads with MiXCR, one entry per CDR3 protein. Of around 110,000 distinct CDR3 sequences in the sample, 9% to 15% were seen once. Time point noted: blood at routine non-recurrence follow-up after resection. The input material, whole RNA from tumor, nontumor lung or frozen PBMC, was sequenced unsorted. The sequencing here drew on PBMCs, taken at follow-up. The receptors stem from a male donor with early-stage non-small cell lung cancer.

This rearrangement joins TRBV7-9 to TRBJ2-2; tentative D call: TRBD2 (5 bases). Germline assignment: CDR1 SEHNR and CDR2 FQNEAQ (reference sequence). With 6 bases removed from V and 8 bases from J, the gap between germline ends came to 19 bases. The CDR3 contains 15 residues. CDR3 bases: TGTGCCAGCAGTTCACAGCGGCAATTTGCGGGGGAGCTGTTTTTT. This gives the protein CASSSQRQFAGELFF.

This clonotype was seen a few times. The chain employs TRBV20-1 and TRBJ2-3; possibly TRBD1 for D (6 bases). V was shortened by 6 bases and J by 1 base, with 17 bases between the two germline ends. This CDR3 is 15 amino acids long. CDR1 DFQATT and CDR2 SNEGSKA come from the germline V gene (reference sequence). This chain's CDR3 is CSAETGRERTDTQYF. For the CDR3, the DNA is TGCAGTGCCGAGACAGGTCGGGAACGCACAGATACGCAGTATTTT.